These T cell receptor beta chains were read from a single sample in a study of blood T cell repertoires in COVID-19. Method: immunoSEQ multiplex PCR; TCRdb's copy keeps in-frame clones and lacks some. The sample holds about 240,000 clones, around 88% seen once. Specimen: PBMCs or T cells enriched from blood (not recorded which). These receptors were collected from a woman in her thirties or forties with acute COVID-19. CDR3s leave out the opening cysteine and the closing phenylalanine or tryptophan. The D gene is left open where the match is weak.

>TRBD2|TRBJ2-1|TRBV11-3
ASSPTSGRYNEQF
>.|TRBJ1-2|TRBV28
ASSTSGGWHYGYT
>.|TRBJ2-5|TRBV18
ASSPLGTGTGETQY
>.|TRBJ2-1|TRBV27
ASSLSRDSYNEQF
>.|TRBJ2-1|TRBV5-4
ASSLVRGSYNEQF
>.|TRBJ1-4|TRBV6-5
ASSYNRGTNEKLF
>TRBD1|TRBJ1-1|TRBV11-3
ASSGTRTGKTEAF
>.|TRBJ2-7|TRBV3-1/TRBV3-2
ASSQAGTQYEQY
>TRBD1|TRBJ2-6|TRBV24-1
ATSGTGYVLT
>TRBD2|TRBJ2-2|TRBV9
ASSVAVAGGRTGELF
>.|TRBJ1-1|TRBV7-9
ASSLGSGGGTDTEAF
>.|TRBJ2-5|TRBV7-2
ASSLGGRTQY
>TRBD1|TRBJ1-4|TRBV11-2
ASSQGTAATNEKLF
>TRBD2|TRBJ2-1|TRBV6-4
ASSRLAGGDNEQF
>TRBD2|TRBJ2-3|TRBV5-1
ASSLSGSTDTQY
>TRBD2|TRBJ2-1|TRBV19
ASMRGLAGTYNEQF
>.|TRBJ1-1|TRBV27
ARGSRAEAF
>TRBD2|TRBJ2-7|TRBV13
ASSSAGVLAGEGYEQY
>.|TRBJ2-1|TRBV18
ASSPRTAYNEQF
>TRBD1|TRBJ1-2|TRBV5-1
ASSSPGGANYGYT
>TRBD1|TRBJ1-5|TRBV24-1
ATSEGTGDQPQH
>.|TRBJ2-3|TRBV6-5
ASRMTTTDTQY
>.|TRBJ1-5|TRBV6-5
ASRSGQIQPQH
>.|TRBJ2-1|TRBV4-1
ASSQEERVYNEQF
>TRBD2|TRBJ2-7|TRBV10-3
AISGTSGSYEQY
>TRBD2|TRBJ2-1|TRBV19
ASSTELAVSYNEQF
>.|TRBJ1-1|TRBV5-1
ASSWGREAF
>.|TRBJ2-5|TRBV19
ASSTSDQETQY
>.|TRBJ1-3|TRBV12-5
ASGRDTSGNTIY
>TRBD2|TRBJ2-7|TRBV2
ASSEARGTWQY
>TRBD1|TRBJ1-5|TRBV19
ASTTGQYSNQPQH
>TRBD1|TRBJ1-1|TRBV6-5
ASIKQGDFTEAF
>TRBD2|TRBJ2-7|TRBV5-1
ASSLGLAGGPGEQY
>.|TRBJ2-2|TRBV12-3/TRBV12-4
ASSSRVTGELF
>.|TRBJ2-3|TRBV2
ASSELNRVSSDTQY
>TRBD1|TRBJ1-3|TRBV28
ASSLSAGQGSGNTIY
>.|TRBJ1-1|TRBV3-1/TRBV3-2
ASSQEGALGTEAF
>TRBD2|TRBJ2-5|TRBV11-2
ASSPNLAGVGETQY
>TRBD1|TRBJ1-2|TRBV3-1/TRBV3-2
ASSPSGQGGGYT
>.|TRBJ1-2|TRBV29-1
SSGGHWADGYT